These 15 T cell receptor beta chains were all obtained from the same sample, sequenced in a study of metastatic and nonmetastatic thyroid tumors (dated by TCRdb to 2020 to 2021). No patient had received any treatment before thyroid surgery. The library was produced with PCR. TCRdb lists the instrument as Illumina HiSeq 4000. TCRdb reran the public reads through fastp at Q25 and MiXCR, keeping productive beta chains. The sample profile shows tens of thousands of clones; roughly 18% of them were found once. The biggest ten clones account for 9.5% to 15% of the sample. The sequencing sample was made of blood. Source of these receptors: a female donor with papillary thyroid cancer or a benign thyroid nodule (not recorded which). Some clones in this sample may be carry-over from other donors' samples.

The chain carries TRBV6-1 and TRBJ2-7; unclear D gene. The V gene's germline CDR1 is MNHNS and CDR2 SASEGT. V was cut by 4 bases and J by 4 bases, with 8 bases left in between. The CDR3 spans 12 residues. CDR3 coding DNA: TGTGCCAGCAGTGTCGTGGGGTACGAGCAGTACTTC. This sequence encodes CASSVVGYEQYF.

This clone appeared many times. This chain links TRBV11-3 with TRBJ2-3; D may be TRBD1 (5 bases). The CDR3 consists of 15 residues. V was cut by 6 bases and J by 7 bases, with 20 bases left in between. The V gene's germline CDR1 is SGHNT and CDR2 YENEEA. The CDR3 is CASRRGDSVTNTQYF. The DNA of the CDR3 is TGTGCCAGCAGGCGAGGAGACAGTGTAACGAATACGCAGTATTTT.

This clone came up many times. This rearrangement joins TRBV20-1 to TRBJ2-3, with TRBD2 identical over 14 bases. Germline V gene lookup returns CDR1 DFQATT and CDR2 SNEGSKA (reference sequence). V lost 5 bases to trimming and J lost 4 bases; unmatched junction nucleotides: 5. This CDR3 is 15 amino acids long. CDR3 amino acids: CSALGLAGVSDTQYF. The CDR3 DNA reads TGCAGTGCTTTGGGACTAGCGGGAGTGTCAGATACGCAGTATTTT.

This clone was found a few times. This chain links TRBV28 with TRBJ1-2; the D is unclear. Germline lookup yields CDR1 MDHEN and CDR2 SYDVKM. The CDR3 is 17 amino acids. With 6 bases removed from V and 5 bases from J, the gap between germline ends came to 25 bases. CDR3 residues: CASRSTRPRTDKYGYTF. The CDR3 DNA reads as TGTGCCAGCAGGTCTACACGTCCCCGAACAGATAAATATGGCTACACCTTC.

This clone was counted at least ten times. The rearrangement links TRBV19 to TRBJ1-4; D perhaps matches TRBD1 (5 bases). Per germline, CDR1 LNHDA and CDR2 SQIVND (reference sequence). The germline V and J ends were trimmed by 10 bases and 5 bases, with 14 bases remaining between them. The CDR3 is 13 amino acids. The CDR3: CATGTALNEKLFF. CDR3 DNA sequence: TGTGCCACCGGGACTGCCTTAAATGAAAAACTGTTTTTT.

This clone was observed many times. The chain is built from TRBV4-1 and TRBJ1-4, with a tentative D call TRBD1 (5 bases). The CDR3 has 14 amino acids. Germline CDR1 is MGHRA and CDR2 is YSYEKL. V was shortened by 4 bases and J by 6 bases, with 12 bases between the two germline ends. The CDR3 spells CASSPSWGDEKLFF. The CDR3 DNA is TGCGCCAGCAGCCCAAGTTGGGGGGATGAAAAACTGTTTTTT.

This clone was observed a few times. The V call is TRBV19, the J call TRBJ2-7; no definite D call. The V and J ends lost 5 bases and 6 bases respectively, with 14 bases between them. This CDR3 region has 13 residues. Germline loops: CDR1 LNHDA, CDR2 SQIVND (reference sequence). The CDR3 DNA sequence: TGTGCCAGTAGTGGGTACATTTATTTCGAGCAGTACTTC. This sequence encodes CASSGYIYFEQYF.

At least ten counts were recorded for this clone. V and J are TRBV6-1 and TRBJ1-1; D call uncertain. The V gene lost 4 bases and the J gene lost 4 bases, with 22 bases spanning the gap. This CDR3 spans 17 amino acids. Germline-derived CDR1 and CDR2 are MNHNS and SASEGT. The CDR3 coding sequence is TGTGCCAGCAGTGGGTTAGGGCAACCATCCCGATTCACTGAAGCTTTCTTT. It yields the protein CASSGLGQPSRFTEAFF.

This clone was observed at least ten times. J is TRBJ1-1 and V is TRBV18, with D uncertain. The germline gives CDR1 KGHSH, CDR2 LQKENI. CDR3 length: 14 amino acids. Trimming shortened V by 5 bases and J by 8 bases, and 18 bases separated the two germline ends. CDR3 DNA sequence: TGTGCCAGCTCAGCAACCGTTGGCCCGGCCGAAGCTTTCTTT. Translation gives CASSATVGPAEAFF.

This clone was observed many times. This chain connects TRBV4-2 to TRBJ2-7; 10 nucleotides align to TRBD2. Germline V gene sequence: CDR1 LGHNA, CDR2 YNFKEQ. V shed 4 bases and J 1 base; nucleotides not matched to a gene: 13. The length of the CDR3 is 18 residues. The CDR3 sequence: CASSPGLAGALTSYEQYF. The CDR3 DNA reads TGTGCCAGCAGCCCGGGGCTAGCGGGAGCCCTGACATCCTACGAGCAGTACTTC.

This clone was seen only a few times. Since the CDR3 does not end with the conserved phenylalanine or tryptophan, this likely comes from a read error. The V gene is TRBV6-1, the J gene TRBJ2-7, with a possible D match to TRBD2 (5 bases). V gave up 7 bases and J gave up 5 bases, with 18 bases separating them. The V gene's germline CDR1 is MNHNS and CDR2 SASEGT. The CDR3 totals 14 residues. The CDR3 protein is CASTRGSWRNEQYI. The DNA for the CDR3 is TGTGCCAGCACCCGGGGTAGCTGGAGGAACGAGCAGTACATC.

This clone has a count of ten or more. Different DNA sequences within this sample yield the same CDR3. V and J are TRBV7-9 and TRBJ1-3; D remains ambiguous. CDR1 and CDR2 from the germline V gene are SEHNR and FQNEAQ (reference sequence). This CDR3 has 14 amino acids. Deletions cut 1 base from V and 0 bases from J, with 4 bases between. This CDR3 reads CASSLGHSGNTIYF. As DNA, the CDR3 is TGTGCCAGCAGCTTAGGACACTCTGGAAACACCATATATTTT.

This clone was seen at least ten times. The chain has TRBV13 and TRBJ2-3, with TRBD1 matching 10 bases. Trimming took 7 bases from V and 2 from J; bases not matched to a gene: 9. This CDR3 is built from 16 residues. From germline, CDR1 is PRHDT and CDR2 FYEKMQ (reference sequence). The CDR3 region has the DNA TGTGCCAGCATCGGGACAGGGGTCTGGAACACAGATACGCAGTATTTT. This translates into CASIGTGVWNTDTQYF.

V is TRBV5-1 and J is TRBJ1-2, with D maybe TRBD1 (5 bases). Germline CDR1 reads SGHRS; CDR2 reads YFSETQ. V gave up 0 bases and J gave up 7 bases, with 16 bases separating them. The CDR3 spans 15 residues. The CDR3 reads CASSLGLNRPSGYTF. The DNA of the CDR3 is TGCGCCAGCAGCTTGGGGCTTAACAGGCCTAGTGGCTACACCTTC.

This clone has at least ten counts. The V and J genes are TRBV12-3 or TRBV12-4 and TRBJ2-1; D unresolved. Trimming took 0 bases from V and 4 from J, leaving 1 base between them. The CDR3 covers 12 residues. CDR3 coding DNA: TGTGCCAGCAGTTTAGCGTACAATGAGCAGTTCTTC. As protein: CASSLAYNEQFF.